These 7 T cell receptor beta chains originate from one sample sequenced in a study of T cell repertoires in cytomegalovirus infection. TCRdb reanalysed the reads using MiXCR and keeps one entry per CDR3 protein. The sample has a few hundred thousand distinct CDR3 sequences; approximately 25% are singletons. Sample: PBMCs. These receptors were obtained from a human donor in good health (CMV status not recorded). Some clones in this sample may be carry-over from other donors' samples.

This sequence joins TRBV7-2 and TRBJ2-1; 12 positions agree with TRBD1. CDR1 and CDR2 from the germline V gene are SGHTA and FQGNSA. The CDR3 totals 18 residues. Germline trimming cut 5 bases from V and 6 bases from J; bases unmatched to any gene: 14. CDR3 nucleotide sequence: TGTGCCAGCAGCGGAACGGGACAGGGGGCGAAGTTGGGCAATGAGCAGTTCTTC. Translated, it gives CASSGTGQGAKLGNEQFF.

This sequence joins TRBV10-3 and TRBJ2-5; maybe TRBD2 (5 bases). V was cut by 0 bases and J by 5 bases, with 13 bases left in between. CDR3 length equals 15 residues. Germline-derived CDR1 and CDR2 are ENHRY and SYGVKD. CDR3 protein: CAISESVGVGETQYF. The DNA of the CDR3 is TGTGCCATCAGTGAGTCGGTGGGAGTGGGTGAGACCCAGTACTTC.

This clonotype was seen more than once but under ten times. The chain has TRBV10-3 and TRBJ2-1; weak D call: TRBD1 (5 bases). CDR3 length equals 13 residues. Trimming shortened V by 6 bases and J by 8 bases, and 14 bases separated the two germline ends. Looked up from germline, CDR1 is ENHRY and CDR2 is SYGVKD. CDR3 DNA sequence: TGTGCCATCAGGGTGGTGGGGCACGATGAGCAGTTCTTC. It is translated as CAIRVVGHDEQFF.

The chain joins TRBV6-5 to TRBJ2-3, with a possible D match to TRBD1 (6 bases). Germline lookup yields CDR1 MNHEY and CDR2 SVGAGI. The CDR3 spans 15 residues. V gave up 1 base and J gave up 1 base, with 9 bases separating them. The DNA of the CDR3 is TGTGCCAGCAGTTACTTGGGGGCCGGCACAGATACGCAGTATTTT. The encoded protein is CASSYLGAGTDTQYF.

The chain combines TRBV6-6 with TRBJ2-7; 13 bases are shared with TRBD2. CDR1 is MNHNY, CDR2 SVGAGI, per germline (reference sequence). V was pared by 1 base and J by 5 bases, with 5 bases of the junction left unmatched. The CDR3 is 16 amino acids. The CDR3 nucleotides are TGTGCCAGCAGTTACTACGGGACTAGCGGGATGCACGAGCAGTACTTC. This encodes CASSYYGTSGMHEQYF.

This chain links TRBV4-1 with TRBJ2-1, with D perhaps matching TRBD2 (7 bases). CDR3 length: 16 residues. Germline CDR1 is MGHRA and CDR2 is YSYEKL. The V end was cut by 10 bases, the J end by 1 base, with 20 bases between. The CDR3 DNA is TGCGCCACCAACGACCCGGGGAGGGGGTCCTACAATGAGCAGTTCTTC. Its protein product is CATNDPGRGSYNEQFF.

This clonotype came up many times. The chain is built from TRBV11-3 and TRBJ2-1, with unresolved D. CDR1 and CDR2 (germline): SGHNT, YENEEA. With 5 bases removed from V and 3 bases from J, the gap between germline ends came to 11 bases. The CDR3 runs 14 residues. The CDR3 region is CASSQPSSYNEQFF. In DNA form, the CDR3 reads TGTGCCAGCAGCCAGCCGAGTAGCTACAATGAGCAGTTCTTC.